The sequence of this T cell receptor beta chain was determined in a study of blood T cell repertoires in COVID-19. Background on the study: Samples representing acute and convalescent COVID-19 were sourced from the United States, Italy and Spain. Sample material is recorded as cDNA or gDNA derived from T cells, B-cell-depleted T cells, or PBMCs.

How the authors handled the data: Reference gene primer amplification gave estimated nucleated cell counts. Sequenced by immunoSEQ multiplex PCR; TCRdb stores in-frame clones only, minus some. V and J calls plus clone size are reproduced from that table; the DNA served to infer D and trimming. This sample has about 220,000 clones, with more than 85% found just once. The V end lost 5 bases, the J end lost 0 bases, and 11 bases lay between the germline ends. The CDR3 loop spans 14 amino acids. Germline loops: CDR1 LNHDA, CDR2 SQIVND (reference sequence). Source material: peripheral blood. The genes are TRBV19 and TRBJ2-7; no definite D call. This TCR was recovered from a man aged 40-49 years with acute or convalescent COVID-19. As DNA, the CDR3 is TGTGCCAGTAGTTCCGGTACTATCTCCTACGAGCAGTACTTC. Its protein is CASSSGTISYEQYF.